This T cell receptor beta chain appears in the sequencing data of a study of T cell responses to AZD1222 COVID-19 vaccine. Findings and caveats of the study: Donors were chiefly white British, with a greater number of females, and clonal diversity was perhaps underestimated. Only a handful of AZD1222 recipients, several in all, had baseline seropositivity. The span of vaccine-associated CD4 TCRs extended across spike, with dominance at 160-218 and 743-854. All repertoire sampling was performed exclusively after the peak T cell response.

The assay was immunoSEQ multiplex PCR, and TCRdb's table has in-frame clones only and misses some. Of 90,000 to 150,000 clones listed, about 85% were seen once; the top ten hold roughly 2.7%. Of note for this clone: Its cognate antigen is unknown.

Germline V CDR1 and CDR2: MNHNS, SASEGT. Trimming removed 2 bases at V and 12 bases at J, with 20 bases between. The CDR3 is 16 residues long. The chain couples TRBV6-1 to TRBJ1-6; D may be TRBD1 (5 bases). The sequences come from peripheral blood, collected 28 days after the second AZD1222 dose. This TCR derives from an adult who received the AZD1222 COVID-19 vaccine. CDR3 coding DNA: TGTGCCAGCAGTGAACGGGCAAGACCAGGGATGATACCCCTCCACTTT. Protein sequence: CASSERARPGMIPLHF.